The rows below give T cell receptor beta chains drawn from one sample of a study of neurological immune-mediated disorders. Each CDR3 protein gets one entry after TCRdb re-called the 5' RACE reads with MiXCR. The sample shows 55,000 to 65,000 distinct CDR3 sequences, 3% to 4.5% of them seen only once. Sequencing was done on a sample of PBMCs. These receptors all stem from a woman aged 25 to 39 with multiple sclerosis. CDR3s include the opening cysteine and the closing phenylalanine or tryptophan. D genes are given only for firm matches. Only part of the rows carry a size: once, few, many, or a class if the clone is expanded.

>TRBD2|many|TRBJ2-1|TRBV5-5
TGTGCCAGCAGCCGGGGGGGCCCATGGAGCTACAATGAGCAGTTCTTC
CASSRGGPWSYNEQFF
>-|many|TRBJ1-5|TRBV12-3/TRBV12-4
TGTGCCAGCAGTTATTCGGATCAGCCCCAGCATTTT
CASSYSDQPQHF
>TRBD2|many|TRBJ2-3|TRBV4-3
TGCGCCAGCAGCCAAGATCCTGGGGCACTGGGCGGGAGAACAGATACGCAGTATTTT
CASSQDPGALGGRTDTQYF
>-|many|TRBJ2-2|TRBV27
TGTGCCAGCAGTTTAACCGTCGCGAACACCGGGGAGCTGTTTTTT
CASSLTVANTGELFF
>TRBD1|many|TRBJ1-5|TRBV5-1
TGCGCCAGCAGCTTGGGACAGGGGGGATCTCAGCCCCAGCATTTT
CASSLGQGGSQPQHF
>-|many|TRBJ2-7|TRBV7-9
TGTGCCAGCAGCTTAGACGGACAGCGGGGGTACTTC
CASSLDGQRGYF
>-|many|TRBJ2-3|TRBV5-1
TGCGCCAGCAGCTTGGCCCCGGATACGCAGTATTTT
CASSLAPDTQYF
>TRBD1|many|TRBJ1-1|TRBV3-1
TGTGCCAGCAAGTCCGGGACAGGGAACACTGAAGCTTTCTTT
CASKSGTGNTEAFF
>-|many|TRBJ1-6|TRBV20-1
TGCAGTGCCGTACCTCGGGCGGGAAATTCACCCCTCAACTTT
CSAVPRAGNSPLNF
>-|many|TRBJ2-7|TRBV6-2/TRBV6-3
TGTGCCAGCACTAAGGGGGGACTACTCATCGTGGATCACGAGCAGTACTTC
CASTKGGLLIVDHEQYF
>-|many|TRBJ2-5|TRBV5-1
TGCGCCAGCAGTAGGGCAGCCCCAGAGACCCAGTACTTC
CASSRAAPETQYF
>TRBD1|many|TRBJ1-2|TRBV20-1
TGCAGTGCCTACCGGGACAGGGGAAGATATGGCTACACCTTC
CSAYRDRGRYGYTF
>TRBD2|many|TRBJ2-3|TRBV2
TGTGCCAGCAGTATGAGACTAGCGGGGGGGATGGATACGCAGTATTTT
CASSMRLAGGMDTQYF
>-|many|TRBJ2-2|TRBV3-1
TGTGCCAGCAGCCAAAACCTGAACACCGGGGAGCTGTTTTTT
CASSQNLNTGELFF
>-|many|TRBJ2-4|TRBV20-1
TGCAGTGCGGCTGCAATAGCCAAAAACATTCAGTACTTC
CSAAAIAKNIQYF
>-|many|TRBJ2-2|TRBV5-1
TGCGCCAGCAGCTTGGGCGGGACGAACACCGGGGAGCTGTTTTTT
CASSLGGTNTGELFF
>TRBD1|many|TRBJ1-2|TRBV4-1
TGCGCCAGCAGCCAAGATCTGGTCGGACAGGCCTATGGCTACACCTTC
CASSQDLVGQAYGYTF
>-|many|TRBJ2-1|TRBV5-1
TGCGCCAGCAGCCTAGGAGGGCCGGGAAACAATGAGCAGTTCTTC
CASSLGGPGNNEQFF
>-|many|TRBJ1-2|TRBV20-1
TGCAGTCCCCTGCAGGCGCTCCTTAACTATGGCTACACCTTC
CSPLQALLNYGYTF
>-|many|TRBJ1-3|TRBV9
TGTGCCAGCAGCGTCCAGAGCTCTGGAAACACCATATATTTT
CASSVQSSGNTIYF
>-|few|TRBJ2-1|TRBV7-2
TGTGCCAGCAGCTTAACTGGACCCTACAATGAGCAGTTCTTC
CASSLTGPYNEQFF
>-|many|TRBJ1-2|TRBV20-1
TGCAGACCCTACCCAGACAGCGACCGCTATGGCTACACCTTC
CRPYPDSDRYGYTF
>TRBD1|many|TRBJ1-5|TRBV29-1
TGCAGCGTTACCGATACAGGGGTCGGGCAGCCCCAGAATTTT
CSVTDTGVGQPQNF
>-|many|TRBJ2-7|TRBV6-1
TGTGCCAGCAGTGAAGGGTTCCCCGGCTACGAGCAGTACTTC
CASSEGFPGYEQYF
>-|many|TRBJ1-2|TRBV5-1
TGCGCCAGCAGCTTAGCGACCGGGACAACTGGCTACACCTTC
CASSLATGTTGYTF
>TRBD2|many|TRBJ2-3|TRBV7-8
TGTGCCAGCAACGAAGAGCGGGGGGCACTTAGCACAGATACGCAGTATTTT
CASNEERGALSTDTQYF
>-|many|TRBJ2-4|TRBV5-6
TGTGCCAGCAGCTTGGTGACTACCAACATTCAGTACTTC
CASSLVTTNIQYF
>-|few|TRBJ2-3|TRBV19
TGTGCCAGTCGAGACAGGAAAAGCACAGATACGCAGTATTTT
CASRDRKSTDTQYF
>-|many|TRBJ2-2|TRBV7-9
TGTGCCGGCCTAGGATTGAACACCGGGGAGCTGTTTTTT
CAGLGLNTGELFF
>-|many|TRBJ1-5|TRBV2
TGTGCCAGCAGAGGTGGCAATCAGCCCCAGCATTTT
CASRGGNQPQHF
>TRBD1|many|TRBJ2-7|TRBV20-1
TGCAGTGCTAGAGGGACAGGAGATCACTACGAGCAGTACTTC
CSARGTGDHYEQYF
>-|many|TRBJ1-2|TRBV9
TGTGCCAGCAGCGTCCAGCATGAGGGCAACTATGGCTACACCTTC
CASSVQHEGNYGYTF
>-|many|TRBJ2-1|TRBV10-3
TGTGCCACCCTTGGGTCGCCTAGCTCCTACAATGAGCAGTTCTTC
CATLGSPSSYNEQFF
>-|many|TRBJ2-5|TRBV7-2
TGTGCCAGCAGCTCGGGGTGGGAGACCCAGTACTTC
CASSSGWETQYF
>-|many|TRBJ2-4|TRBV28
TGTGCCAGCAGCCTGGGAATGGGTAACATTCAGTACTTC
CASSLGMGNIQYF
>-|few|TRBJ1-5|TRBV3-1
TGTGCCAGCAGCCCCTACCCTCCCAGGCCTAATCAGCCCCAGAATTTT
CASSPYPPRPNQPQNF
>TRBD2|many|TRBJ2-2|TRBV5-1
TGCGCCAGCAGCTTGGAGCTAGCGGGGACCGGGGAGCTGTTTTTT
CASSLELAGTGELFF
>-|few|TRBJ2-1|TRBV7-2
TGTGCCAGCAGCTCGGGGGGCCCTCGGTTGTTCTTC
CASSSGGPRLFF
>TRBD2|many|TRBJ2-4|TRBV5-1
TGCGCCAGCGGCCCGGGACTACAAGCCAAAAACATTCAGTACTTC
CASGPGLQAKNIQYF
>-|many|TRBJ1-3|TRBV3-1
TGTGCCAGCAGCCAACCTACAGGGAGGAACACCATATATTTT
CASSQPTGRNTIYF
>-|many|TRBJ1-3|TRBV7-2
TGTGCCAGCAGCTTAATGTGGGGTACTGGAAACACCATATATTTT
CASSLMWGTGNTIYF
>-|many|TRBJ2-5|TRBV20-1
TGCAGTGCTAGAGATACGGGTCGGACGCAAGAGACCCAGTACTTC
CSARDTGRTQETQYF
>TRBD1|many|TRBJ1-4|TRBV10-3
TGTGCCATCGCGGGACAGGGGGATGAAAAACTGTTTTTT
CAIAGQGDEKLFF
>-|-|TRBJ1-1|TRBV18
TGTGCCAGCTCACCGACTCCACGATTGGACACTGAAGCTTTCTTT
CASSPTPRLDTEAFF
>-|many|TRBJ1-2|TRBV3-1
TGTGCCAGCAGCCAAGACAGGGCTGGCTACACCTTC
CASSQDRAGYTF
>TRBD1|many|TRBJ2-7|TRBV9
TGTGCCAGCAGCGTAGCCCAGGGGGCCTACGAGCAGTACTTC
CASSVAQGAYEQYF